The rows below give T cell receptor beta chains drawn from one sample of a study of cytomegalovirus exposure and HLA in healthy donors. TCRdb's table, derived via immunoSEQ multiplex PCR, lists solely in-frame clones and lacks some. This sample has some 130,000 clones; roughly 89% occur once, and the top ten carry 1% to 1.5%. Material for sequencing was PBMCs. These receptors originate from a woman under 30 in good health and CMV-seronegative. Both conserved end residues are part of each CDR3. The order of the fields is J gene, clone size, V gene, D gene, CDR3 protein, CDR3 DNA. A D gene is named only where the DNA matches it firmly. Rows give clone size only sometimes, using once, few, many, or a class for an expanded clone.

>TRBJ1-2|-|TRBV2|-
CASSGAGSFGYTF
TGTGCCAGCAGTGGGGCAGGTTCTTTTGGCTACACCTTC
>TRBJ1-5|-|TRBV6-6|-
CALGGASNQPQHF
TGTGCCCTCGGGGGGGCGAGCAATCAGCCCCAGCATTTT
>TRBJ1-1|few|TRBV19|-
CASSIGNTEAFF
TGTGCCAGTAGTATCGGGAACACTGAAGCTTTCTTT
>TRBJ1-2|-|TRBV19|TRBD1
CASSQGGYGYTF
TGTGCCAGTAGTCAGGGGGGCTATGGCTACACCTTC
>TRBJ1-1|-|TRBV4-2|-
CASSQTRGAEAFF
TGTGCCAGCAGCCAAACGCGGGGGGCTGAAGCTTTCTTT
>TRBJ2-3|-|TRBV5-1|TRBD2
CASSPMGGGGTDTQYF
TGCGCCAGCAGCCCGATGGGCGGGGGAGGTACAGATACGCAGTATTTT
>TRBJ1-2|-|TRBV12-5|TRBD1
CASGLGNYARGPWSGYTF
TGTGCTAGTGGTTTGGGGAATTACGCCAGGGGGCCGTGGTCTGGCTACACCTTC
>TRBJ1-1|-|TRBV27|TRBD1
CASSLDRGLGEAFF
TGTGCCAGCAGTTTGGACAGGGGGCTCGGTGAAGCTTTCTTT
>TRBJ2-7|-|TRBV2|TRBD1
CAGGTGGYEQYF
TGTGCCGGGGGGACAGGGGGCTACGAGCAGTACTTC
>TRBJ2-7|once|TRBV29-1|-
CSVETQGWDEQYF
TGCAGCGTCGAGACTCAGGGTTGGGACGAGCAGTACTTC
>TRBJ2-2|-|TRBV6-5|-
CASTPDSANTGELFF
TGTGCCAGCACCCCGGACAGCGCGAACACCGGGGAGCTGTTTTTT
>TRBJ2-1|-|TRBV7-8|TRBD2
CASFDRGGNNEQFF
TGTGCCAGCTTTGACCGGGGGGGCAACAATGAGCAGTTCTTC
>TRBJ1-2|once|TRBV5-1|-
CASSLSLDENYGYTF
TGCGCCAGCAGCTTGTCACTAGATGAGAACTATGGCTACACCTTC
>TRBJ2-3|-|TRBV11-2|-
CASSLVWSGADTQYF
TGTGCCAGCAGCTTAGTCTGGTCGGGTGCAGATACGCAGTATTTT
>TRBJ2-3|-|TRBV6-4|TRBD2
CASSDSTSGVGTDTQYF
TGTGCCAGCAGTGACTCCACTAGCGGGGTGGGGACAGATACGCAGTATTTT
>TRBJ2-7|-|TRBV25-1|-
CASSESWTHEQYF
TGTGCCAGCAGTGAAAGTTGGACTCACGAGCAGTACTTC
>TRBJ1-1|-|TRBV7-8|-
CASSSGAPGRSEAFF
TGTGCCAGCAGCTCGGGTGCACCAGGGCGTTCCGAAGCTTTCTTT
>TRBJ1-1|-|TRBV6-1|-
CASSYEGEAFF
TGTGCCAGCAGTTATGAGGGTGAAGCTTTCTTT
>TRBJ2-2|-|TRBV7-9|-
CASKRGGGTGELFF
TGTGCCAGCAAAAGGGGTGGCGGCACCGGGGAGCTGTTTTTT
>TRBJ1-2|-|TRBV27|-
CASSRRQAPSFSGYTF
TGTGCCAGCAGTCGTCGACAGGCCCCTTCCTTCTCTGGCTACACCTTC
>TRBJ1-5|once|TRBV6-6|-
CASSGAFGGVDQPQHF
TGTGCCAGCAGTGGGGCGTTTGGGGGGGTAGATCAGCCCCAGCATTTT
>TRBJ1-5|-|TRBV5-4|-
CASSLWGGSQPQHF
TGTGCCAGCAGCTTATGGGGGGGCAGTCAGCCCCAGCATTTT
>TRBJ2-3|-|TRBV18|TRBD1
CASSRLGQGADTQYF
TGTGCCAGCTCACGTTTGGGACAGGGGGCAGATACGCAGTATTTT
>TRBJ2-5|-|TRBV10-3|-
CAISERDNRGSETQYF
TGTGCCATCAGTGAAAGGGACAACCGTGGATCGGAGACCCAGTACTTC
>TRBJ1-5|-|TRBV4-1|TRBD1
CASSQKQGYDQPQHF
TGCGCCAGCAGCCAAAAACAGGGGTATGATCAGCCCCAGCATTTT
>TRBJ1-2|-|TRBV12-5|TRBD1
CASGSGGYYGYTF
TGTGCTAGTGGCTCAGGGGGGTACTATGGCTACACCTTC
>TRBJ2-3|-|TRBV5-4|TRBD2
CASSAGLARVTDTQYF
TGTGCCAGCAGCGCGGGACTAGCGAGGGTCACAGATACGCAGTATTTT
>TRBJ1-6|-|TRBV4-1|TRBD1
CASSPGTGAYPLHF
TGCGCCAGCAGCCCCGGGACAGGGGCTTACCCCCTCCACTTT
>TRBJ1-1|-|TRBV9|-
CASSPRGHGWTEAFF
TGTGCCAGCAGCCCCCGGGGACACGGGTGGACTGAAGCTTTCTTT
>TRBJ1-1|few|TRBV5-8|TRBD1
CASSLQGVNTEAFF
TGTGCCAGCAGCTTGCAGGGGGTGAACACTGAAGCTTTCTTT
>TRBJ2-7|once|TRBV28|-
CASSSPLVLYEQYF
TGTGCCAGCAGTTCCCCGTTAGTTCTCTACGAGCAGTACTTC
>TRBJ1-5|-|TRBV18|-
CASSPGSNQPQHF
TGTGCCAGCTCACCGGGCAGCAATCAGCCCCAGCATTTT
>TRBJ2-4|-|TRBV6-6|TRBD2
CASRISGGALQNIQYF
TGTGCCAGCAGGATTAGCGGGGGGGCCCTCCAAAACATTCAGTACTTC
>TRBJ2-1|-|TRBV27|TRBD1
CASNPLDRSGEQFF
TGTGCCAGCAACCCACTGGACAGGTCGGGTGAGCAGTTCTTC
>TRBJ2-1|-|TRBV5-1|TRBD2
CASSLPDRLAGGSEQFF
TGCGCCAGCAGCCTACCGGATAGACTAGCGGGGGGGAGTGAGCAGTTCTTC
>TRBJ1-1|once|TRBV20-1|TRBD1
CSAADREEAFF
TGCAGTGCAGCGGACAGGGAAGAAGCTTTCTTT
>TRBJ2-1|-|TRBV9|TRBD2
CASSVAVRGGPNEQFF
TGTGCCAGCAGCGTAGCCGTGCGGGGGGGCCCCAATGAGCAGTTCTTC
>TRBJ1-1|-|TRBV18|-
CASSPNAAGDYTEAFF
TGTGCCAGCTCACCAAACGCCGCGGGAGACTACACTGAAGCTTTCTTT
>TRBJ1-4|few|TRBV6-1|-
CASSEVLTGKLFF
TGTGCCAGCAGTGAAGTTTTGACAGGAAAACTGTTTTTT
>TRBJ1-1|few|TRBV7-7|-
CASSPTVNTEAFF
TGTGCTAGCAGCCCGACAGTGAACACTGAAGCTTTCTTT
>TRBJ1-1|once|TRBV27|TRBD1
CASRLQGAVTEAFF
TGTGCCAGCAGATTACAGGGGGCGGTCACTGAAGCTTTCTTT
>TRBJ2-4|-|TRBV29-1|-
CSVGQTLAKNIQYF
TGCAGCGTTGGGCAGACTTTAGCCAAAAACATTCAGTACTTC
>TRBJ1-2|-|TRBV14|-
CASSQVQFMGYTF
TGTGCCAGCAGCCAAGTACAGTTTATGGGCTACACCTTC
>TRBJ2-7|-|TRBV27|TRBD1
CASSPSGTGSYEQYF
TGTGCCAGCAGCCCCTCCGGGACAGGTTCCTACGAGCAGTACTTC
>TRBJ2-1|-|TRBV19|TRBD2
CASSMAGGPYNEQFF
TGTGCCAGTAGTATGGCGGGGGGCCCCTACAATGAGCAGTTCTTC
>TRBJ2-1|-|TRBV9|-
CASSVGQGVSYNEQFF
TGTGCCAGCAGCGTAGGGCAAGGGGTCTCCTACAATGAGCAGTTCTTC
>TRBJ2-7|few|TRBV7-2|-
CASSLDRDPSYEQYF
TGTGCCAGCAGCTTAGACCGGGATCCGTCCTACGAGCAGTACTTC
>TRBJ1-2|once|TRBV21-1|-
CASSTSYGYTF
TGTGCCAGCAGCACCTCTTATGGCTACACCTTC
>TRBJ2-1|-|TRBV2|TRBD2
CASMGLAGEQFF
TGTGCCAGCATGGGACTAGCTGGGGAGCAGTTCTTC
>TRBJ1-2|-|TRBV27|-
CASSFRSGHYGYTF
TGTGCCAGCAGTTTTCGTTCAGGGCACTATGGCTACACCTTC
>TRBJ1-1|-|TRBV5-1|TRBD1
CASSLAGTGGYLNTEAFF
TGCGCCAGCAGCTTGGCCGGGACAGGGGGCTATCTGAACACTGAAGCTTTCTTT